The sequence of this T cell receptor beta chain was determined in a study of long-term antiretroviral therapy in people with HIV. Broader study findings: ART was followed by higher diversity that remained below transplant donor controls. Clones expanded before ART dominated the repertoire at all time points.

CDR1 and CDR2 (germline): MDHEN, SYDVKM. This CDR3 has 12 amino acids. Trimming left V 6 bases short and J 4 bases short, with 7 bases between. Survey level was the resolution at which the v3.0 immunoSEQ assay ran. Sequencing used immunoSEQ multiplex PCR; TCRdb keeps in-frame clones, though not all of them. The table shows roughly 10,000 clones, with 81% occurring only once. This clone was seen once. Its target is unknown. The V call is TRBV28, the J call TRBJ2-1; no definite D call. This receptor was taken from a man aged 35-49 years with HIV. Sample: unsorted PBMCs, taken 1.8 years after starting antiretroviral therapy. The CDR3 bases are TGTGCCAGCAGCAAGTGGTACAATGAGCAGTTCTTC. Protein sequence: CASSKWYNEQFF.